This T cell receptor (beta chain) was recorded in a study of cytotoxic CD8 clonotypes in ibrutinib-treated CLL. Looking at the study overall: There were 11 relapsed/refractory patients and around 15 treatment-naive patients, and around 17 were IGHV unmutated. Response samples followed a median around 12 months of treatment, range 6 to 36. Among the samples, the mean was about 270,000 productive templates and approximately 91,000 productive rearrangements.

Germline V gives CDR1 MGHRA, CDR2 YSYEKL. The CDR3 loop spans 14 amino acids. Trimming took off 3 bases at V and 6 bases at J, with 12 bases between the two ends. Libraries were prepared by immunoSEQ multiplex PCR; TCRdb keeps only in-frame clonotypes and omits some of them. Of approximately 50,000 clones listed, less than 70% were seen once; the top ten hold 13%. The TCR beta libraries used 2 to 2.5 micrograms of genomic DNA that came from cryopreserved PBMCs. This TCR was sampled from a human donor with chronic lymphocytic leukemia. Material: PBMCs, obtained after 12 months of ibrutinib treatment. V and J are TRBV4-1 and TRBJ2-1, with D possibly called TRBD1 or TRBD2 (5 bases each). The CDR3 DNA reads TGCGCCAGCAGCCACCAAACGGGACGCAATGAGCAGTTCTTC. Encoded protein: CASSHQTGRNEQFF.